This T cell receptor (beta chain) originates from a study of Graves' ophthalmopathy and Graves' hyperthyroidism. Ophthalmopathic donors had moderate-to-severe activity, CAS ≥3 and NOSPECS ≥4, with disease that had lasted under 3 months. This clonotype was counted at least ten times. V lost 7 bases and J 0 bases, leaving 7 bases between the germline ends. The CDR3 loop spans 12 amino acids. Germline V lookup: CDR1 WSHSY, CDR2 SAAADI. The TCR beta CDR3 regions underwent amplification from RNA transcripts. Second-round multiplex PCR followed a first-round RT-PCR using HTBI primers. Each CDR3 protein is one row after TCRdb ran MiXCR on the multiplex PCR reads. The table lists 300,000 to 400,000 distinct CDR3 sequences, under 20% of them singletons.

V is TRBV10-2 and J is TRBJ2-7, with D possibly matching TRBD2 (5 bases). The sequenced sample consisted of peripheral blood. This clonotype was sampled from an adult man with Graves' ophthalmopathy. Here the CDR3 reads CASNGNSYEQYF. The CDR3 nucleotides are TGCGCCAGCAACGGGAACTCCTACGAGCAGTACTTC.